The 29 T cell receptor beta chains below come from one sample, sequenced in a study of Graves' ophthalmopathy and Graves' hyperthyroidism. Researchers took RNA transcripts and amplified TCR beta CDR3 regions from them. A first-round RT-PCR used HTBI primers, followed by a second-round multiplex PCR. TCRdb independently ran MiXCR on the multiplex PCR reads; one entry per CDR3 protein. The data contain about 740,000 distinct CDR3 sequences, approximately 40% of them singletons. Input material: peripheral blood. The receptors were sampled from an adult man with Graves' ophthalmopathy.

The chain carries TRBV28 and TRBJ1-2; D might be TRBD1 (6 bases). Germline CDR1 is MDHEN and CDR2 is SYDVKM. The CDR3 is made up of 12 amino acids. Trimming removed 7 bases at V and 8 bases at J, with 14 bases between. The CDR3 is CASTTGLRGYTF. CDR3 bases: TGTGCCAGCACCACAGGGTTAAGAGGCTACACCTTC.

This clonotype was counted at least ten times. This rearrangement joins TRBV20-1 to TRBJ1-2, with D possibly TRBD1 on 5 matching bases. The V end lost 3 bases, the J end lost 0 bases, and 11 bases lay between the germline ends. The CDR3 covers 14 residues. Germline-derived CDR1 and CDR2 are DFQATT and SNEGSKA (reference sequence). The CDR3 protein is CSASSWGSNYGYTF. CDR3 nucleotide sequence: TGCAGTGCTAGCTCGTGGGGGTCTAACTATGGCTACACCTTC.

V is TRBV25-1 and J is TRBJ1-1, with D maybe TRBD1 (5 bases). Germline V CDR1 and CDR2: MGHDK, SYGVNS. The CDR3 is 12 amino acids. V was clipped by 3 bases and J by 6 bases, with 8 bases between them. CDR3 sequence: CASSEMGPEAFF. The CDR3 nucleotides read TGTGCCAGCAGTGAGATGGGACCTGAAGCTTTCTTT.

The chain couples TRBV15 to TRBJ2-5; 8 bases agree with TRBD2. CDR3 size: 16 residues. The germline V gene encodes CDR1 LNHNV and CDR2 YYDKDF (reference sequence). V shed 4 bases, J shed 5 bases, and the junction held 12 bases outside the gene matches. CDR3 bases: TGTGCCACCAGCAACCATATCGGGGGGGCGTACGAGACCCAGTACTTC. As protein: CATSNHIGGAYETQYF.

The chain joins TRBV6-5 to TRBJ2-7; 8 bases line up with TRBD1. The V gene end was trimmed by 6 bases and the J gene end by 2 bases; junction bases not matched to a gene: 9. Looked up from germline, CDR1 is MNHEY and CDR2 is SVGAGI. This CDR3 contains 15 residues. The CDR3 DNA is TGTGCCAGCAGACGCCGGGACAGGACCACCTACGAGCAGTACTTC. This sequence encodes CASRRRDRTTYEQYF.

The chain carries TRBV25-1 and TRBJ1-1, with TRBD1 matching 7 bases. V was clipped by 3 bases and J by 3 bases; unmatched bases: 10. CDR3 length: 16 residues. Germline loops: CDR1 MGHDK, CDR2 SYGVNS. CDR3 nucleotides: TGTGCCAGCAGTGAGCAGGGGGACGGGGGGGACACTGAAGCTTTCTTT. It codes for CASSEQGDGGDTEAFF. Based on the CDR3 plus reference TRBV25-1 and TRBJ1-1, the full variable domain is EADIYQTPRYLVIGTGKKITLECSQTMGHDKMYWYQQDPGMELHLIHYSYGVNSTEKGDLSSESTVSRIRTEHFPLTLESARPSHTSQYLCASSEQGDGGDTEAFFGQGTRLTVV.

The chain recombines TRBV7-8 with TRBJ1-4; 7 bases agree with TRBD1. Per the germline V gene, CDR1 is SGHVS and CDR2 is FQNEAQ. J gave up 4 bases and V 1 base, and 12 bases lay outside the gene matches. This CDR3 is built from 18 residues. The CDR3 sequence: CASSLVRPTGSNNEKLFF. CDR3 DNA: TGTGCCAGCAGCTTAGTCCGCCCGACAGGGTCGAATAATGAAAAACTGTTTTTT.

The chain carries TRBV25-1 and TRBJ1-1, with 11 bases lining up with TRBD1. Germline V gene lookup returns CDR1 MGHDK and CDR2 SYGVNS. The CDR3 has 18 residues. The ends lost 5 bases at V and 6 bases at J; junction bases unmatched: 17. The CDR3 loop reads CASSQLTGTGGLSAEAFF. The CDR3 DNA is TGTGCCAGCAGTCAATTAACGGGGACAGGGGGGTTGAGCGCTGAAGCTTTCTTT.

This clonotype was seen more than once but under ten times. The rearrangement joins TRBV25-1 to TRBJ1-2, with unresolved D. From germline, CDR1 is MGHDK and CDR2 SYGVNS. CDR3 length: 16 amino acids. The V gene lost 5 bases and the J gene lost 4 bases, with 20 bases spanning the gap. The CDR3 here is CASSLWNGETSYGYTF. CDR3 sequence (DNA): TGTGCCAGCAGTTTATGGAACGGCGAAACAAGCTATGGCTACACCTTC.

V and J are TRBV7-8 and TRBJ1-5; possible D gene TRBD1, 6 bases. The V and J ends lost 6 bases and 3 bases respectively, with 15 bases between them. This CDR3 contains 15 residues. CDR1 and CDR2 (germline): SGHVS, FQNEAQ. This CDR3 is CASRLGGGDNQPQHF. The CDR3 DNA reads as TGTGCCAGCAGACTAGGGGGGGGGGACAATCAGCCCCAGCATTTT.

This clonotype appeared many times. The genes are TRBV7-9 and TRBJ1-6; TRBD1 aligns across 10 bases. Trimming took 4 bases from V and 13 from J; bases not matched to a gene: 7. This CDR3 has 14 amino acids. From germline, CDR1 is SEHNR and CDR2 FQNEAQ (reference sequence). As DNA, the CDR3 is TGTGCCAGCAGCTCTGACAGGGGGCGTTTGCCCCTCCACTTT. Translated: CASSSDRGRLPLHF.

This clonotype was counted many times. The gene calls are TRBV7-9 and TRBJ1-1; D unclear. The CDR3 is 11 residues long. Trimming took 7 bases from V and 4 from J, leaving 7 bases between them. Germline V gene lookup returns CDR1 SEHNR and CDR2 FQNEAQ (reference sequence). This CDR3 is CASKEVTEAFF. The DNA for the CDR3 is TGTGCCAGCAAAGAAGTCACTGAAGCTTTCTTT.

This clonotype was seen a handful of times. The chain recombines TRBV10-3 with TRBJ2-1, with 14 bases identical to TRBD2. Trimming cost V 3 bases and J 3 bases; bases outside gene matches: 4. This CDR3 spans 17 amino acids. Germline V lookup: CDR1 ENHRY, CDR2 SYGVKD. CDR3 in DNA: TGTGCCATCAGTGATAGGACTAGCGGGAGGTTCTACAATGAGCAGTTCTTC. Its protein is CAISDRTSGRFYNEQFF.

This clonotype came up once. This chain joins TRBV11-2 and TRBJ1-1; D gene unclear. Germline CDR1 and CDR2: SGHAT and FQNNGV. The CDR3 totals 12 residues. Trimming removed 5 bases from V and 5 bases from J, with 9 bases in between. This CDR3 is CASSRDRTEAFF. CDR3 nucleotides: TGTGCCAGCAGCCGGGATAGGACTGAAGCTTTCTTT.

The rearrangement uses TRBV20-1 and TRBJ1-2; no definite D call. V gave up 5 bases and J gave up 4 bases, with 11 bases separating them. CDR3 length equals 12 residues. Germline assignment: CDR1 DFQATT and CDR2 SNEGSKA (reference sequence). CDR3 residues: CSASQDSYGYTF. The CDR3 DNA reads TGCAGTGCTTCCCAGGATTCCTATGGCTACACCTTC.

V and J are TRBV7-9 and TRBJ2-7; TRBD1 aligns across 8 bases. Germline trimming cut 5 bases from V and 3 bases from J; bases unmatched to any gene: 12. The CDR3 loop spans 16 amino acids. Germline V gene lookup returns CDR1 SEHNR and CDR2 FQNEAQ (reference sequence). CDR3 sequence reads: CASSQGAATSGYEQYF. The CDR3 DNA follows: TGTGCCAGCAGCCAGGGGGCGGCAACGTCTGGCTACGAGCAGTACTTC.

Details on this clonotype: Compared with germline, one end of the junction differs, possibly owing to a read error. The CDR3 loop is CASSETWDNQEAQYF. CDR3 nucleotide sequence: TGTGCCAGCAGTGAGACTTGGGACAACCAAGAGGCCCAGTACTTC. V and J are TRBV10-3 and TRBJ2-5, with D perhaps TRBD1 (6 bases). CDR1 ENHRY and CDR2 SYGVKD come from the germline V gene. The CDR3 contains 15 residues.

This clonotype has only a few counts. The rearrangement uses TRBV5-4 and TRBJ1-2; D perhaps matches TRBD1 (6 bases). The CDR3 is 13 residues long. Trimming shortened V by 4 bases and J by 6 bases, and 13 bases separated the two germline ends. Germline assignment: CDR1 SGHNT and CDR2 YYREEE (reference sequence). CDR3 protein: CASSPDSYNGYTF. The DNA for the CDR3 is TGTGCCAGCAGCCCGGACAGTTATAATGGCTACACCTTC.

This chain joins TRBV7-8 and TRBJ2-2, with 7 bases that match TRBD1. The V gene end was trimmed by 1 base and the J gene end by 5 bases; junction bases not matched to a gene: 7. Germline-derived CDR1 and CDR2 are SGHVS and FQNEAQ. This CDR3 spans 16 amino acids. CDR3 protein: CASSLELTGITGELFF. The CDR3 DNA sequence: TGTGCCAGCAGCTTAGAACTGACAGGGATAACCGGGGAGCTGTTTTTT. Together with reference TRBV7-8 and TRBJ2-2, the CDR3 gives the full variable domain: GAGVSQSPRYKVAKRGQDVALRCDPISGHVSLFWYQQALGQGPEFLTYFQNEAQLDKSGLPSDRFFAERPEGSVSTLKIQRTQQEDSAVYLCASSLELTGITGELFFGEGSRLTVL.

The chain employs TRBV29-1 and TRBJ1-4; no clear D. V was pared by 6 bases and J by 7 bases, with 9 bases between. Germline lookup yields CDR1 SQVTM and CDR2 ANQGSEA. The CDR3 runs 11 residues. DNA for the CDR3: TGCAGCGTACTGGACGGTGAAAAACTGTTTTTT. Translation gives CSVLDGEKLFF.

The rearrangement uses TRBV7-2 and TRBJ2-7, with D perhaps being TRBD1 or TRBD2 (5 bases each). Germline V gene data show CDR1 as SGHTA and CDR2 as FQGNSA. V was shortened by 5 bases and J by 0 bases, with 17 bases between the two germline ends. This CDR3 has 16 amino acids. CDR3 loop: CASSTTAGTGSYEQYF. CDR3 nucleotide sequence: TGTGCCAGCAGCACAACGGCAGGGACCGGCTCCTACGAGCAGTACTTC.

Here the CDR3 DNA reads TGTGCCAGCAGCTTGGGGGGGCAGGGGAGTAACTATGGCTACACCTTC. Amino acid sequence: CASSLGGQGSNYGYTF. V gene TRBV7-2 combines with J gene TRBJ1-2; perhaps TRBD1 as D (6 bases). Germline V gene data show CDR1 as SGHTA and CDR2 as FQGNSA. CDR3 length: 16 amino acids. Trimming took off 3 bases at V and 1 base at J, with 15 bases between the two ends.

The chain links TRBV29-1 to TRBJ1-1; D unresolved. The CDR3 extends over 13 amino acids. Trimming stripped 8 bases from V and 1 base from J, with 14 bases between. CDR1 SQVTM and CDR2 ANQGSEA come from the germline V gene. The CDR3 protein is CSPLSPGNTEAFF. The CDR3 DNA sequence: TGCAGCCCTCTTTCGCCGGGGAACACTGAAGCTTTCTTT.

This clonotype was observed many times. V is TRBV10-2 and J is TRBJ1-2; unclear D gene. V lost 0 bases to trimming and J lost 4 bases, with 9 bases between them. Germline V gives CDR1 WSHSY, CDR2 SAAADI. The CDR3 spans 14 residues. The CDR3 region is CASSESVGVYGYTF. The CDR3 nucleotides are TGCGCCAGCAGTGAGTCGGTCGGGGTCTATGGCTACACCTTC.

The chain recombines TRBV5-4 with TRBJ2-7; 7 bases are a match to TRBD2. After removal of 4 bases from V and 6 bases from J, the junction contained 10 bases not matched to a gene. Per the germline V gene, CDR1 is SGHNT and CDR2 is YYREEE (reference sequence). The CDR3 is made up of 14 amino acids. The CDR3 loop reads CASSPPGGRAEQYF. CDR3 bases: TGTGCCAGCAGCCCCCCCGGAGGGAGGGCCGAGCAGTACTTC.

There are many counts of this clonotype. The rearrangement uses TRBV7-2 and TRBJ1-2, with TRBD1 matching 9 bases. CDR3 size: 15 residues. With V trimmed by 0 bases and J by 8 bases, 7 bases remained unmatched. Germline V lookup: CDR1 SGHTA, CDR2 FQGNSA. CDR3 in DNA: TGTGCCAGCAGCTTAGCGCCTACAGGGGGCGACGGCTACACCTTC. The encoded protein is CASSLAPTGGDGYTF.

This clonotype was recorded many times. The chain recombines TRBV7-2 with TRBJ2-5; a possible D gene is TRBD2 (7 bases). The V end lost 1 base, the J end lost 5 bases, and 17 bases lay between the germline ends. Per germline, CDR1 SGHTA and CDR2 FQGNSA. This CDR3 contains 16 residues. The CDR3 bases are TGTGCCAGCAGCTTAGTAGGGGGAGGGGGGAAGGAGACCCAGTACTTC. This translates into CASSLVGGGGKETQYF.

This chain links TRBV7-2 with TRBJ2-6; 8 positions agree with TRBD1. Germline CDR1 reads SGHTA; CDR2 reads FQGNSA. The V and J ends lost 9 bases and 2 bases, in that order; junction bases with no gene match: 6. The CDR3 has 15 amino acids. Here the CDR3 DNA reads TGTGCCAGTACCGACAGGGGCACTGGGGCCAACGTCCTGACTTTC. Amino acids: CASTDRGTGANVLTF.

Worth noting for this clonotype: The germline gene is not matched at one end of the junction; a read error may be the cause. The genes are TRBV20-1 and TRBJ2-7, with D perhaps matching TRBD1 (5 bases). Germline loops: CDR1 DFQATT, CDR2 SNEGSKA (reference sequence). The CDR3 is 14 residues long. For the CDR3, the DNA is TGCAGTGCTAGATCGGGTTGGACATCCTCCGAGCAGTACTTC. Its protein is CSARSGWTSSEQYF.